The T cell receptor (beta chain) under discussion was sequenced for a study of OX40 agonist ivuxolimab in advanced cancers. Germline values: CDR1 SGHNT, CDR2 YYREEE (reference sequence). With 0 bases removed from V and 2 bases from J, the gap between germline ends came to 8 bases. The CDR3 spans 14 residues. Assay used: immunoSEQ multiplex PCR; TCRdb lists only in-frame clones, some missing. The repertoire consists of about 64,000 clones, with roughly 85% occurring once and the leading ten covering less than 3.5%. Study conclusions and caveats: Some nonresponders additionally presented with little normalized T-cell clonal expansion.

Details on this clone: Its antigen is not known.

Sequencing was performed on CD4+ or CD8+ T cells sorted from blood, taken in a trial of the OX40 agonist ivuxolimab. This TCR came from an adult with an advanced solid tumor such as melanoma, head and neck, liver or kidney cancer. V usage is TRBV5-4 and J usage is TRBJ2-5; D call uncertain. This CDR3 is CASSLGGIQETQYF. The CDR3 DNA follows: TGTGCCAGCAGCTTGGGGGGTATTCAAGAGACCCAGTACTTC.